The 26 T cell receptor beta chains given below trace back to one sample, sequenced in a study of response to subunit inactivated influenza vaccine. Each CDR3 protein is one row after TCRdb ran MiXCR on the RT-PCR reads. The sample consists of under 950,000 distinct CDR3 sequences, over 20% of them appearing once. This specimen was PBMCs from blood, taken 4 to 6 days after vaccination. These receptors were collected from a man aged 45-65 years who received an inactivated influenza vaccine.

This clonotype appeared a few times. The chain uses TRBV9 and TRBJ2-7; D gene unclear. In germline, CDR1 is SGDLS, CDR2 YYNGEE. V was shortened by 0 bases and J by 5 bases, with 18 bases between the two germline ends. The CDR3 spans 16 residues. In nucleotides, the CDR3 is TGTGCCAGCAGCGTAGAAATAGAACCAGCTTTGCACGAGCAGTACTTC. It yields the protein CASSVEIEPALHEQYF.

The CDR3, as DNA: TGTGCCAGCATTGATCAGGGATCCCTCAAAAACATTCAGTACTTC. Translation: CASIDQGSLKNIQYF. The chain has TRBV6-2 or TRBV6-3 and TRBJ2-4, with D possibly matching TRBD1 (5 bases). Trimming took 7 bases from V and 3 from J, leaving 16 bases between them. This CDR3 has 15 amino acids. CDR1 and CDR2 (germline): MNHEY, SVGEGT.

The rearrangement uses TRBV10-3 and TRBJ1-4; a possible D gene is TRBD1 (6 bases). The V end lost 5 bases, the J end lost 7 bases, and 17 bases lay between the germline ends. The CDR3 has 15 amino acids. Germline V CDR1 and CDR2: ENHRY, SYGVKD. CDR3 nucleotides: TGTGCCATCAGTCCACAGGGAGGAGCGTTTGAAAAACTGTTTTTT. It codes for CAISPQGGAFEKLFF.

As DNA, the CDR3 is TGTGCCAGCAGCTGGATAGCGGGGGGAGGGCATGAGCAGTTCTTC. It encodes CASSWIAGGGHEQFF. The chain uses TRBV5-5 and TRBJ2-1, with 10 bases aligning to TRBD2. Germline V CDR1 and CDR2: SGHKS, YYEKEE (reference sequence). The CDR3 extends over 15 amino acids. The trim removed 3 bases at V and 8 bases at J, leaving 8 bases unmatched.

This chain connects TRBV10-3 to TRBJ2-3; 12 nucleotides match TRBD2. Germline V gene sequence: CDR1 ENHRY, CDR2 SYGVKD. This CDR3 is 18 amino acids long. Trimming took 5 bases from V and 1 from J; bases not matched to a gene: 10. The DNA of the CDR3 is TGTGCCATCAGTTCGGATTTTGGACTAGCGGGGCGCACAGATACGCAGTATTTT. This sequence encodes CAISSDFGLAGRTDTQYF.

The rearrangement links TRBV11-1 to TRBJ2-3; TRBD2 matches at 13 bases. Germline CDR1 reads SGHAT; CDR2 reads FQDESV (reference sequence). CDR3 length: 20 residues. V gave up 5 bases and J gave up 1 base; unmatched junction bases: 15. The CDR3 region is CASSLMGLAGRSSGTDTQYF. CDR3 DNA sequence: TGTGCCAGCAGCCTCATGGGACTAGCGGGGAGATCGTCGGGCACAGATACGCAGTATTTT.

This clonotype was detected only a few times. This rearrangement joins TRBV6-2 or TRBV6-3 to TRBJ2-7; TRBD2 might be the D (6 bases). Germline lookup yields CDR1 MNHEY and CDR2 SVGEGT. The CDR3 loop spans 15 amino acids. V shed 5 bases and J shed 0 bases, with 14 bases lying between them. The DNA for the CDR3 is TGTGCCAGCAGTCCCCTAGGAGGGTTCTCCTACGAGCAGTACTTC. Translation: CASSPLGGFSYEQYF.

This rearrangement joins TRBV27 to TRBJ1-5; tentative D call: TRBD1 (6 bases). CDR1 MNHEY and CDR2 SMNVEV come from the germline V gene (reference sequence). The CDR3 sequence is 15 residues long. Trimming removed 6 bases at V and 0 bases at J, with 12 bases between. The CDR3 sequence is CASRADRYSNQPQHF. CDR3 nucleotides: TGTGCCAGCAGAGCGGACAGATATAGCAATCAGCCCCAGCATTTT.

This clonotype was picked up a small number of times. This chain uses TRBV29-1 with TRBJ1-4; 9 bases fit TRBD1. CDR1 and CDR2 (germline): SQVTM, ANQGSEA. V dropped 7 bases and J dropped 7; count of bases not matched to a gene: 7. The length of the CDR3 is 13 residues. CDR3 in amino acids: CSARTGVGEKLFF. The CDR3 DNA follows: TGCAGCGCCCGGACAGGGGTGGGTGAAAAACTGTTTTTT.

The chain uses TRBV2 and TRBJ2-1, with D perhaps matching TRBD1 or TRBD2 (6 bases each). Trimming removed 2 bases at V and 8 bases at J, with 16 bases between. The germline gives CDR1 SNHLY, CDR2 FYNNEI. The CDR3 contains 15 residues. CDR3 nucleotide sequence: TGTGCCAGCAGTGAATTTTTCGCCGGGGGCTATGAGCAGTTCTTC. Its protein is CASSEFFAGGYEQFF.

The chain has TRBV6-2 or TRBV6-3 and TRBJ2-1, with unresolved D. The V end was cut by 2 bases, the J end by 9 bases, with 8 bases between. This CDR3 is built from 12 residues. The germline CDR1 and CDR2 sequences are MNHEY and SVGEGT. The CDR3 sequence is CASSYPSVEQFF. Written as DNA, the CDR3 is TGTGCCAGCAGTTACCCCAGCGTTGAGCAGTTCTTC.

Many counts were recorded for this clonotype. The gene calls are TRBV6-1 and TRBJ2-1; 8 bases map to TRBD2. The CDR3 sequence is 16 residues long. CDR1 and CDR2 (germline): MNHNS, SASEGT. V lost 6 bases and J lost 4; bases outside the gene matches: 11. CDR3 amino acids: CASRTTPGLGYNEQFF. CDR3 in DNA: TGTGCCAGCAGAACAACTCCGGGACTAGGGTACAATGAGCAGTTCTTC.

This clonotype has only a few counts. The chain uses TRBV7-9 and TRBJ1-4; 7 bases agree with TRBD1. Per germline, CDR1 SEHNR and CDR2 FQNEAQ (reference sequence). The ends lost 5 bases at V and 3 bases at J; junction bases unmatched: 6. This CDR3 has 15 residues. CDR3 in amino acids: CASSASGTANEKLFF. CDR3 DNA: TGTGCCAGCAGCGCCTCCGGGACAGCTAATGAAAAACTGTTTTTT. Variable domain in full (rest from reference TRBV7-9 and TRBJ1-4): DTGVSQNPRHKITKRGQNVTFRCDPISEHNRLYWYRQTLGQGPEFLTYFQNEAQLEKSRLLSDRFSAERPKGSFSTLEIQRTEQGDSAMYLCASSASGTANEKLFFGSGTQLSVL.

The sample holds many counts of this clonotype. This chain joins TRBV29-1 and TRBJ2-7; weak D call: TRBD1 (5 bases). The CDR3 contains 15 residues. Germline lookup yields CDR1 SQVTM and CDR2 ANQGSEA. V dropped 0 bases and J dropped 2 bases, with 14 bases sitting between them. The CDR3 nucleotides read TGCAGCGTTGAAGATGGGGCAGAATACACCTACGAGCAGTACTTC. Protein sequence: CSVEDGAEYTYEQYF.

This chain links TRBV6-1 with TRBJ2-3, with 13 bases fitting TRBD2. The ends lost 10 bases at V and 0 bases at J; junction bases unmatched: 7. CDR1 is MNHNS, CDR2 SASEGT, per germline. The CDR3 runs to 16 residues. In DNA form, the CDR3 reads TGTGCCACGGGACTAGCGGGGAAAACTAGCACAGATACGCAGTATTTT. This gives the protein CATGLAGKTSTDTQYF.

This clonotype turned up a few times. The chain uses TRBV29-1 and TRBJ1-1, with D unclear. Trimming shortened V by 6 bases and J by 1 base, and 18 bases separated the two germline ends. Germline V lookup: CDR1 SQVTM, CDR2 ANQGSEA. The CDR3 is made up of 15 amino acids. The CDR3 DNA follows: TGCAGCGTCCGCGCTAAGCCGACGGCGAACACTGAAGCTTTCTTT. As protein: CSVRAKPTANTEAFF.

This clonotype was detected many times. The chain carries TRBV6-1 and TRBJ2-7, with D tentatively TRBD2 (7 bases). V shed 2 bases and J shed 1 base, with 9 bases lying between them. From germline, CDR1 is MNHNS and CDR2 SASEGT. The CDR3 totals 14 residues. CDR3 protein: CASSERGGSYEQYF. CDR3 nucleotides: TGTGCCAGCAGTGAAAGGGGGGGATCCTACGAGCAGTACTTC.

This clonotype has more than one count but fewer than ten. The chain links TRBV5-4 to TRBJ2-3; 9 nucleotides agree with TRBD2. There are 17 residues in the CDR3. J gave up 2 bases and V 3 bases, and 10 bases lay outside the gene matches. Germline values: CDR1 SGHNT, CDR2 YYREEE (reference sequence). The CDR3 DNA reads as TGTGCCAGCAGCTATTATCTAGCGGGGACCACCACAGATACGCAGTATTTT. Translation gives CASSYYLAGTTTDTQYF.

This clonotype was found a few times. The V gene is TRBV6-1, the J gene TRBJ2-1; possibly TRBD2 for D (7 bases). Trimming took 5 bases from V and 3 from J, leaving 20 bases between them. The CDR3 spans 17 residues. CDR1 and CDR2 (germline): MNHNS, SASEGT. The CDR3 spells CASSPHIRGAVYNEQFF. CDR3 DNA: TGTGCCAGCAGTCCCCATATACGGGGGGCGGTCTACAATGAGCAGTTCTTC.

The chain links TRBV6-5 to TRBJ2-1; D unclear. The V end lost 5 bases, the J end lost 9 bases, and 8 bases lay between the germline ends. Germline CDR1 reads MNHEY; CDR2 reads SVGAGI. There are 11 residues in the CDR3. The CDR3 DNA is TGTGCCAGCAGTAAAATGGGTGAGCAGTTCTTC. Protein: CASSKMGEQFF.

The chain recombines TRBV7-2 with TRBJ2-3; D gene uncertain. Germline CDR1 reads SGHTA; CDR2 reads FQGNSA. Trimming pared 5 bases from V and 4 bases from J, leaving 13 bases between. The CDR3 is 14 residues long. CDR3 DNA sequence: TGTGCCAGCAGCATGACCACGATCCCAGATACGCAGTATTTT. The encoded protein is CASSMTTIPDTQYF.

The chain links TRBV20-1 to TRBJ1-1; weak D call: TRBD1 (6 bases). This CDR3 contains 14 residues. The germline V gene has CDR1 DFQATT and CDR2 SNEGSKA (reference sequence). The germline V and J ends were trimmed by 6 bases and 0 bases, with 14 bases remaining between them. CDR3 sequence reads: CSAIKGQLNTEAFF. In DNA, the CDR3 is TGCAGTGCAATTAAAGGACAGTTGAACACTGAAGCTTTCTTT.

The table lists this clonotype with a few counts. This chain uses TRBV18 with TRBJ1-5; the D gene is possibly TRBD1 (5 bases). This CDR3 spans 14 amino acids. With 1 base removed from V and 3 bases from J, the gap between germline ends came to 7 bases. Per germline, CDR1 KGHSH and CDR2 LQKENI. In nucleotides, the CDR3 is TGTGCCAGCTCACCACAGGGGAACAATCAGCCCCAGCATTTT. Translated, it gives CASSPQGNNQPQHF.

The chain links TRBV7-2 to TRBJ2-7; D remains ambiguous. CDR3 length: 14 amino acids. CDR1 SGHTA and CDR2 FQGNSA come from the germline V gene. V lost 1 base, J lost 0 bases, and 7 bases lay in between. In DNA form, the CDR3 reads TGTGCCAGCAGCTTAGTGCTGAGCTCCTACGAGCAGTACTTC. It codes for CASSLVLSSYEQYF.

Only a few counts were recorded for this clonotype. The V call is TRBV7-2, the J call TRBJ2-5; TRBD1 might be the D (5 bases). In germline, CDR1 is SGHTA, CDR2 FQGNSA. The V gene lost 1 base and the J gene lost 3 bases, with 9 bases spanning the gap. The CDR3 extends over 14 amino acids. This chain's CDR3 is CASSLVMTEETQYF. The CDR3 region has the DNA TGTGCCAGCAGCTTAGTTATGACAGAAGAGACCCAGTACTTC.

In nucleotides, the CDR3 is TGTGCCAGCTCCGCACAGGGGTACTCCTACGAGCAGTACTTC. Its translation: CASSAQGYSYEQYF. V usage is TRBV2 and J usage is TRBJ2-7; 7 bases agree with TRBD1. CDR3 length equals 14 residues. The germline V gene has CDR1 SNHLY and CDR2 FYNNEI. J lost 0 bases, V lost 8 bases, and 7 bases had no gene match. Together with reference TRBV2 and TRBJ2-7, the CDR3 gives the full variable domain: EPEVTQTPSHQVTQMGQEVILRCVPISNHLYFYWYRQILGQKVEFLVSFYNNEISEKSEIFDDQFSVERPDGSNFTLKIRSTKLEDSAMYFCASSAQGYSYEQYFGPGTRLTVT.